This TCR beta chain stems from a study of cytomegalovirus exposure and HLA in healthy donors. Study-level findings and limits: Researchers reported in a later analysis that a missense DCLRE1C variant was tied to TCR beta V- and J-gene trimming. Immune exposure information available was restricted to CMV serostatus. Later on, an analysis showed TCR association rates differing by HLA locus, with DRB1 the most and HLA-C the fewest. The study designated 150 or so TCR beta chains cytomegalovirus-associated.

CDR3 length: 14 amino acids. In regard to this clone: What it recognizes is unknown.

The PCR used 60 Vbeta and 13 Jbeta primers. The protocol was immunoSEQ multiplex PCR, while the TCRdb copy is restricted to in-frame clones and leaves out a portion. The table shows some 200,000 clones, with more than 60% occurring only once. The sample comprised PBMCs. The V and J genes are TRBV1 and TRBJ2-7; the D call in the table, TRBD2, was not verified against the DNA. TRBV1 is a known pseudogene. This receptor was identified in a girl under 10 years old in good health and CMV-seronegative. The CDR3 sequence: CTSSQERTAYEQYF. CDR3 nucleotide sequence: TGCACCAGCAGCCAAGAGCGTACGGCCTACGAGCAGTACTTC.